This TCR beta chain was recorded in a study of beta chain features in type 1 diabetes (dated by TCRdb to the late 2010s). Study-level background: Mean age, gender distribution, total cell number and subset yield were not different between patients and healthy donors. Whereas all 30 or so donors provided naive and central memory subsets, regulatory and stem cell-like memory subsets were isolated from just 8 patients and roughly eight healthy donors. In the study, recently diagnosed type 1 diabetes patients and matched healthy donors were compared on the TCRB repertoires of their sorted circulating CD4+ T cell subsets. A total of 85 million to 140 million sorted cells were examined across all samples, and a strong correlation was observed between cell number per subset and RNA yield.

The High Capacity cDNA Reverse Transcription Kit was used to reverse transcribe all of the isolated RNA, meaning that expressed TCRB transcripts were what got sequenced. Naive, central memory and regulatory T cell samples underwent deep immunoSEQ sequencing, averaging approximately 3.3 million total reads per sample. Sorted cells were lysed in RLT buffer, and RNA was extracted using DNase-treated RNeasy Micro or Mini kits according to cell number. Each cell subset was processed on its own to prevent cross-contamination, while patient and healthy donor samples were processed together. TCRB sequences were amplified from cDNA with the immunoSEQ multiplex PCR, producing 87-bp fragments spanning the CDR3 region. Sequencing of the amplicons was done on the Illumina HiSeq platform. Turning to the authors' computational methods: PCR bias was corrected computationally using synthetic template baselines, and reads within Hamming distance 2 were collapsed, with unmergeable singletons discarded. Reads were aligned against IMGT to assign V, D and J genes, CDR3 length and insertions or deletions at six rearrangement sites. Within each subset, clonotype counts were normalized to sorted cell number, after which true diversity and Gini coefficients were computed with the tcR R package. Repertoire sharing was quantified using the overlap coefficient calculated on TCRB nucleotide sequences. Here the immuneACCESS table is served through TCRdb, limited to in-frame sequences with V and J called. Missing clones are a known gap in these copies; in checked studies unresolved V genes cover under half, and the rest lacks a known reason. Clone size and the V and J calls come from that table; the DNA yielded D and trimming. Across this sample there are about 300,000 clones, with under 8.5% seen only once. Roughly 1% of the sample lies in the top ten.

What the study reported, not specific to this receptor: Type 1 diabetes patients showed a moderate but significant shortening of TCRB CDR3 length in all four CD4+ subsets. Because the HLA sub-analyses included only small numbers of individuals, any influence of HLA type on TCRB rearrangement was left unresolved. At VDJ recombination sites, type 1 diabetes patients had fewer insertions and more deleted nucleotides, which implies abnormalities in thymic rearrangement. Naive, central memory and regulatory TCRB repertoires appeared to be more alike among patients than among healthy donors. Shorter templates might be favored by PCR, yet because patient and control samples were amplified and corrected together, any such skew would affect both groups equally. Because cDNA was sequenced instead of genomic DNA, activated cells with high expression could be over-represented, although the groups did not differ in activation or CD3 levels.

The CDR3 has 11 amino acids, counting the end cysteine and phenylalanine. The CDR3 DNA has 33 bases and is translated from base 1. CDR1 DFQATT and CDR2 SNEGSKA were looked up in the germline V gene (reference sequence). Of note for this clone: This clone's antigen is unknown. The sample holds no much larger clone one base away, and base qualities are not on file.

From each donor, a single peripheral blood sample of about 100 mL on average was drawn into heparinised tubes. A BD FACSAria II was used to sort naive, central memory, regulatory and stem cell-like memory CD4+ T cells with a panel that included CD45RO, CCR7, CD25, CD127, CD95 and CD27. A purity above 95% was achieved for all sorted populations. Right away, PBMCs were isolated by Lymphoprep density gradient centrifugation and were stained directly, with no culture step. Samples were stained and sorted in pairs, with one healthy donor and one patient per experiment, so that batch effects were minimized.

This receptor was identified in a woman aged 18-35 years in good health. The sequence is built from TRBV20-1 and TRBJ1-2, and perhaps TRBD1 as D gene, on 6 matching bases. Sequencing used central memory CD4+ T cells from blood. At the DNA level, the sequence is TGCAACACAGGGAGGGACTATGGCTACACCTTC. Its product reads: CNTGRDYGYTF.